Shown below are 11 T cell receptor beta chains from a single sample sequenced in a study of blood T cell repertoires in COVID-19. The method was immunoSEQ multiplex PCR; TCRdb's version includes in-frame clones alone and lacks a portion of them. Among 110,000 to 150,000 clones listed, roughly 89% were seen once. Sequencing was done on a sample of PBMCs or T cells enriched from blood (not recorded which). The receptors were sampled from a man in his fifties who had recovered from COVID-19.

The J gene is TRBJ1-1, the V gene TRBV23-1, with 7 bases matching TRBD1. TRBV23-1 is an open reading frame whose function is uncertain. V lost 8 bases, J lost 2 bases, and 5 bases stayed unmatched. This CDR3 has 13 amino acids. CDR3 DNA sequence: TGCGCCAGCGGCACAGGGGCTAACACTGAAGCTTTCTTT. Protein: CASGTGANTEAFF.

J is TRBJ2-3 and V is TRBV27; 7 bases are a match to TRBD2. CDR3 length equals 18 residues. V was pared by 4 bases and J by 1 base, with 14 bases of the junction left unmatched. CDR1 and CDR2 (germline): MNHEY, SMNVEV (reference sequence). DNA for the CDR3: TGTGCCAGCAGTTACAGACTAGCTTTCGGGTGGGGCACAGATACGCAGTATTTT. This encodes CASSYRLAFGWGTDTQYF.

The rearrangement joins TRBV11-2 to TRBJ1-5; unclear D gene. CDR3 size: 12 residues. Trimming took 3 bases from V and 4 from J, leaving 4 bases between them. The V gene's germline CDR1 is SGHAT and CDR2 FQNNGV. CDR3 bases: TGTGCCAGCAGCTTGACTAATCAGCCCCAGCATTTT. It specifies CASSLTNQPQHF.

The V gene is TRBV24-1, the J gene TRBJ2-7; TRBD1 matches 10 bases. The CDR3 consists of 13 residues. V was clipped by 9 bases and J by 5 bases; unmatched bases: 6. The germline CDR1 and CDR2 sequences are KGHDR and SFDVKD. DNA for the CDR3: TGTGCCACCTCCGGACAGGGGGGGAACGAGCAGTACTTC. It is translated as CATSGQGGNEQYF.

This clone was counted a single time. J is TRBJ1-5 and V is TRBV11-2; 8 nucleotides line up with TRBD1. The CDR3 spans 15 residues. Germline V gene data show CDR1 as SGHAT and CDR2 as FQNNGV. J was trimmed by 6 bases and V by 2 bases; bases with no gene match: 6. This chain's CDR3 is CASSLTTGVGQPQHF. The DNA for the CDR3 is TGTGCCAGCAGCTTAACGACAGGGGTAGGTCAGCCCCAGCATTTT.

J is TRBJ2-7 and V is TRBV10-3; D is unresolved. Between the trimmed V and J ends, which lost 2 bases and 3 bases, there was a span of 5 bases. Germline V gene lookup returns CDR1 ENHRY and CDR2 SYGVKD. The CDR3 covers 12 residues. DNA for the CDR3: TGTGCCATCAGTGAGGAGCTCTACGAGCAGTACGTC. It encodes CAISEELYEQYV.

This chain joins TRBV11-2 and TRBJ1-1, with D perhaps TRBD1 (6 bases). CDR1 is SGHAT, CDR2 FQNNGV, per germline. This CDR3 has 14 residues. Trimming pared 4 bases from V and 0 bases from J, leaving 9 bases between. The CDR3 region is CASSYRALNTEAFF. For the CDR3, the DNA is TGTGCCAGCAGCTACAGGGCGTTGAACACTGAAGCTTTCTTT.

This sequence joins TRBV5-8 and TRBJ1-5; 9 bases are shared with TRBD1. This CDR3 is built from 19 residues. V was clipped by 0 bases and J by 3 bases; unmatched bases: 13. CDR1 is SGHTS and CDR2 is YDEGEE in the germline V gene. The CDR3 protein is CASSLARGTGLSFNQPQHF. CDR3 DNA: TGTGCCAGCAGCTTGGCCAGAGGGACAGGGTTAAGTTTCAATCAGCCCCAGCATTTT.

The CDR3 loop is CASSYRQGAGWYGYTF. In nucleotides, the CDR3 is TGTGCCAGCAGTTATCGACAGGGGGCGGGTTGGTATGGCTACACCTTC. This chain joins TRBV28 and TRBJ1-2; 10 positions agree with TRBD1. The CDR3 runs to 16 residues. Germline V CDR1 and CDR2: MDHEN, SYDVKM. V lost 4 bases to trimming and J lost 5 bases; unmatched junction nucleotides: 10.

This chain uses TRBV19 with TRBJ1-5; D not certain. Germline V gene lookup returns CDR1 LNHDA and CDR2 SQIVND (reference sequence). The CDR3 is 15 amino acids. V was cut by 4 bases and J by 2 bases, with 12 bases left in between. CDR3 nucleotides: TGTGCCAGTAGTACAGACCACTTTGGCAATCAGCCCCAGCATTTT. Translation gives CASSTDHFGNQPQHF.

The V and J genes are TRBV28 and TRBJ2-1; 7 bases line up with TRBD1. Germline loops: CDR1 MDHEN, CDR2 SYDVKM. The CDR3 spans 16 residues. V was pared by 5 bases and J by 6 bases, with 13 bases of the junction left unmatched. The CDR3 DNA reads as TGTGCCAGCAGTCGGCTACAGGGGATCCTTAGCAATGAGCAGTTCTTC. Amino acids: CASSRLQGILSNEQFF.